This T cell receptor (beta chain) was recorded in a study of CD4 and CD8 cells across lung adenocarcinoma regions. TCRdb reanalysed the PCR reads using MiXCR and keeps one entry per CDR3 protein. The sample yields some 8,800 distinct CDR3 sequences, approximately 49% seen once. In its sample, this clonotype was seen many times. The germline gives CDR1 SGHTA, CDR2 FQGNSA. Trimming shortened V by 3 bases and J by 2 bases, and 12 bases separated the two germline ends. CDR3 length: 15 residues. Sequenced sample: CD4+ T cells from the margin of a lung tumor. This receptor was taken from a male donor with lung adenocarcinoma. The CD4 and CD8 labels of this study may be unreliable. The chain is built from TRBV7-2 and TRBJ2-3; no clear D. The CDR3 sequence: CASSFRPLHTDTQYF. CDR3 sequence (DNA): TGTGCCAGCAGCTTTAGACCCCTCCACACAGATACGCAGTATTTT.